This TCR beta chain originates from a study of shared clonotypes between healthy human individuals. Findings of the study overall: Larger estimated richness was generally recorded for naive subsets relative to memory subsets.

CD45RA+ naive and CD45RA-negative memory subsets were separated from CD4+ cells. A note on this clone: Its cognate antigen is unknown.

The input for sorted-subset replicate PCRs was 150 to 200 ng DNA, about 30,000 T cell genomes. Clones were read by immunoSEQ multiplex PCR, and TCRdb kept only the in-frame ones, dropping some. The data hold approximately 1.4 million clones, with 98% observed a single time. Germline assignment: CDR1 SGHDN and CDR2 FVKESK. The CDR3 is 15 residues long. V shed 8 bases, J shed 2 bases, and the junction held 8 bases outside the gene matches. J is TRBJ2-1 and V is TRBV14, with TRBD1 matching 8 bases. The specimen sequenced was naive CD4+ T cells sorted from blood. The subset: CD45RA+ positively selected. The sequence came from a man aged 25 to 40 in good health. CDR3 coding DNA: TGTGCCAGCCTTTTGACAGGGGCGGCCTACAATGAGCAGTTCTTC. Its protein is CASLLTGAAYNEQFF.